A selection of T cell receptor beta chains follows, all from one sample in a study of blood T cell repertoires in COVID-19. Generated by immunoSEQ multiplex PCR, the TCRdb table keeps only in-frame clones and is missing some. The sample gives tens of thousands of clones, roughly 89% of which show up once; around 8% is in the top ten. The sequencing sample was made of peripheral blood. These receptor sequences come from a human donor in a cohort sampled during active COVID-19. CDR3s include the opening cysteine and the closing phenylalanine or tryptophan. The D gene is left open where the match is weak. Size is stated for part of the rows, as once, few or many counts, or as a class when the clone is expanded.

abundance,d_gene,v_gene,CDR3aa
.,TRBD2,TRBV27,CASSLTTLAGVQETQYF
.,.,TRBV6-1,CASSEGSSGANVLTF
.,TRBD1,TRBV2,CASSLDRVGTEAFF
.,TRBD1,TRBV7-8,CASSSGDRRYSGNTIYF
.,TRBD1,TRBV7-9,CASSRTGGNQPQHF
.,TRBD1,TRBV28,CASRSTGAGSNYGYTF
.,TRBD1,TRBV27,CASSLFSRVTGPNEKLFF
.,.,TRBV11-2,CASSLGTAEAFF
.,TRBD1,TRBV10-3,CAIGGQGDTEAFF
.,.,TRBV6-5,CASSYGHTTGELFF
.,.,TRBV5-1,CASSLAAGHLDEQYF
once,TRBD1,TRBV28,CASSRDLTGSTEAFF
.,TRBD1,TRBV13,CASSSNDRGATDTQYF
.,.,TRBV7-7,CASSSGTPGNTIYF
.,.,TRBV28,CASSSNARAAGELFF
.,TRBD2,TRBV19,CASSIDFLRTSGARNTQYF
.,.,TRBV25-1,CASTDGGRGYTF
.,.,TRBV27,CASSLSAGGRSGNTIYF
.,TRBD1,TRBV5-1,CASSLRTGVLNTEAFF
few,TRBD1,TRBV7-9,CASSPGQTREKLFF
.,.,TRBV6-5,CASSLRGRTEAFF
once,TRBD1,TRBV27,CASSAQTGPADYGYTF
.,TRBD1,TRBV6-6,CASSPRQGNQPQHF
.,.,TRBV7-9,CATAGGQTNEKLFF
few,TRBD1,TRBV11-2,CASSSTAGQVLTSYEQYF
.,.,TRBV12-3/TRBV12-4,CASSPRVGEKLFF
.,.,TRBV24-1,CATSDSHALSNQPQHF
.,TRBD1,TRBV7-9,CASSLGGQGPDGYTF
.,.,TRBV9,CASSNRPEENEKLFF
.,TRBD1,TRBV7-2,CASSLAHAGTGRLYEQYF
few,.,TRBV11-2,CASSLSPSREQYF
.,.,TRBV28,CASSLMRGAGWDTEAFF
.,.,TRBV21-1,CASSARPRRDRGSYEQYF
.,TRBD1,TRBV5-1,CASSRTGGTTNEKLFF
.,.,TRBV19,CASSHPGNSGNTIYF
.,.,TRBV9,CASSVATGGNGYTF
.,TRBD2,TRBV7-8,CASSLTTSRYYEQYF
.,.,TRBV25-1,CASSTNMGVNTEAFF
.,.,TRBV18,CASSSTKGRTNEKLFF
.,.,TRBV10-2,CASIDDRRHGYTF
.,TRBD1,TRBV6-2/TRBV6-3,CASSWTGRGEQYF
.,.,TRBV2,CASRREGDQPQHF
.,TRBD1,TRBV24-1,CATSDWTGEDYGYTF
.,TRBD1,TRBV4-1,CASSQTSQGAPSGANVLTF
.,TRBD1,TRBV9,CASSVGGQGGTEAFF
.,TRBD1,TRBV4-1,CASSQTSGQGYYYGYTF
.,.,TRBV12-3/TRBV12-4,CASPSPLYGYTF
.,.,TRBV25-1,CASRDRENYGYTF
.,.,TRBV28,CASSLPVATNEKLFF
.,TRBD1,TRBV11-2,CASSFDPGQGNTIYF
.,.,TRBV14,CASSQLRGSGDGYTF
.,.,TRBV27,CASSLTGNSGNTIYF
.,TRBD2,TRBV11-2,CASSLASGGAGPYEQYF
few,TRBD1,TRBV11-2,CASSLGGTGGSSYNSPLHF
.,TRBD2,TRBV6-1,CASSEGLADYEQYF